The table lists the clone carrying this TCR beta chain with a count of one. This record belongs to a study of graft-versus-host responses after intestinal transplantation. The overall study: Recipients underwent multivisceral, liver-intestinal, or isolated intestinal transplants.

Looked up from germline, CDR1 is SGHRS and CDR2 is YFSETQ. The junction had 2 bases not matched to a gene; V was cut back by 2 bases and J by 3 bases. CDR3 size: 13 residues. Assay: immunoSEQ multiplex PCR; the TCRdb copy retains only in-frame clones and omits some. The sample lists 95,000 to 100,000 clones; more than 70% were seen once. The sample consisted of PBMCs, taken 255 days after intestinal transplant. The V gene is TRBV5-1, the J gene TRBJ2-7; the match to TRBD2 covers 7 bases. This TCR came from a human patient who received an intestinal transplant, so some T cells may come from the graft donor. This CDR3 is CASSFGGDYEQYF. CDR3 bases: TGCGCCAGCAGCTTTGGGGGGGACTACGAGCAGTACTTC.